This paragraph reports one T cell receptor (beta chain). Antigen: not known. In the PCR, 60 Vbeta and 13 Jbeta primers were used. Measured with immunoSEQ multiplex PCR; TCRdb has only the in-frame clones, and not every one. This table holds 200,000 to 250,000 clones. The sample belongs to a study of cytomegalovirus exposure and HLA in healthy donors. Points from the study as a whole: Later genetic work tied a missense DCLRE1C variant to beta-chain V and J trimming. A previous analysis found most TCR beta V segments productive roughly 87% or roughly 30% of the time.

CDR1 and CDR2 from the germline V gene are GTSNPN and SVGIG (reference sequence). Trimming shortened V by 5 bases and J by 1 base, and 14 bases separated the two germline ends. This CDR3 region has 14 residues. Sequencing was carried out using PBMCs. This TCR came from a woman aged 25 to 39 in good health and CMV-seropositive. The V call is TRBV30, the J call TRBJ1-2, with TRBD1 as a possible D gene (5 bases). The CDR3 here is CAWGPGGSNYGYTF. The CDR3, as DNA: TGTGCCTGGGGACCGGGGGGGAGTAACTATGGCTACACCTTC. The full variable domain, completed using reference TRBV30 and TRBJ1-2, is SQTIHQWPATLVQPVGSPLSLECTVEGTSNPNLYWYRQAAGRGLQLLFYSVGIGQISSEVPQNLSASRPQDRQFILSSKKLLLSDSGFYLCAWGPGGSNYGYTFGSGTRLTVV.